The rows below give T cell receptor beta chains drawn from one sample of a study of CD4 T cells in relation to SARS-CoV-2 and coronaviruses. Generated by immunoSEQ multiplex PCR, the TCRdb table keeps only in-frame clones and is missing some. The sample consists of about 29,000 clones, less than 80% of them appearing once. No antigen has been identified for these receptors. Sequencing used CD4+ T cells from PBMCs, cultured in vitro. The receptors derive from a human donor in good health. Both conserved end residues are part of each CDR3. The D gene is left open where the match is weak. Part of the rows lack a size; the others show once, few, many or a class for expanded clones.

CDR3 protein	CDR3 DNA	D gene	V gene	J gene	clone size
CASSLAFGQKGNSPLHF	TGTGCCAGCAGCTTGGCGTTTGGACAGAAGGGGAATTCACCCCTCCACTTT	NA	TRBV5-6	TRBJ1-6	NA
CASSPGTSGSSYNEQFF	TGTGCCAGCTCACCAGGGACTAGCGGGAGCTCCTACAATGAGCAGTTCTTC	TRBD2	TRBV18	TRBJ2-1	NA
CASSLAGNYGYTF	TGTGCCAGCAGCTTAGCAGGGAACTATGGCTACACCTTC	NA	TRBV7-9	TRBJ1-2	few
CASSPAGSGFILYGYTF	TGTGCCAGCAGCCCGGCAGGGTCAGGGTTTATACTCTATGGCTACACCTTC	NA	TRBV11-2	TRBJ1-2	few
CASSLGFGGYTF	TGTGCCAGCAGTTTAGGGTTTGGTGGCTACACCTTC	NA	TRBV28	TRBJ1-2	NA
CASSPSRNQPQHF	TGTGCCAGCTCACCAAGTAGAAATCAGCCCCAGCATTTT	NA	TRBV18	TRBJ1-5	NA
CASSERTGGNTIYF	TGTGCCAGCAGTGAAAGGACGGGAGGAAACACCATATATTTT	NA	TRBV2	TRBJ1-3	NA
CASSMTGYGYTF	TGTGCCAGCAGTATGACAGGCTATGGCTACACCTTC	NA	TRBV28	TRBJ1-2	NA
CRAYSRQSDTEAFF	TGCAGGGCATACTCGAGACAGTCAGACACTGAAGCTTTCTTT	NA	TRBV29-1	TRBJ1-1	NA
CASRWGGGELFF	TGTGCCAGCCGTTGGGGGGGCGGGGAGCTGTTTTTT	TRBD2	TRBV12-3/TRBV12-4	TRBJ2-2	NA
CASSWPPNTGELFF	TGTGCCAGCAGCTGGCCACCGAACACCGGGGAGCTGTTTTTT	NA	TRBV6-2/TRBV6-3	TRBJ2-2	NA
CAISEKGGTTNNEQFF	TGTGCCATCAGTGAAAAAGGTGGGACTACCAACAATGAGCAGTTCTTC	TRBD2	TRBV10-3	TRBJ2-1	NA
CASSPWTTEEFF	TGTGCCAGCAGTCCCTGGACTACCGAAGAGTTCTTC	NA	TRBV12-3/TRBV12-4	TRBJ2-1	NA
CASSQKSTDTQYF	TGCGCCAGCAGCCAAAAAAGCACAGATACGCAGTATTTT	NA	TRBV4-1	TRBJ2-3	NA
CASSRDLSGETQYF	TGCGCCAGCAGCCGCGACCTTAGCGGGGAGACCCAGTACTTC	TRBD2	TRBV4-3	TRBJ2-5	NA
CASSSQANQPQHF	TGTGCCAGTAGTAGCCAGGCTAATCAGCCCCAGCATTTT	NA	TRBV19	TRBJ1-5	NA
CASSDLGGGTEAFF	TGTGCCAGCAGCGACCTGGGGGGCGGCACTGAAGCTTTCTTT	NA	TRBV21-1	TRBJ1-1	NA
CASSLAASGFDNEQFF	TGTGCCAGCAGCTTAGCGGCGTCGGGATTCGACAATGAGCAGTTCTTC	NA	TRBV7-9	TRBJ2-1	NA
CSVGDSNQPQHF	TGCAGCGTTGGAGATAGCAATCAGCCCCAGCATTTT	NA	TRBV29-1	TRBJ1-5	medium-sized
CASSQLGTSQLGYTF	TGCGCCAGCAGCCAACTTGGGACCTCTCAATTGGGCTACACCTTC	NA	TRBV4-3	TRBJ1-2	NA
CASSPTGDGETNTGELFF	TGTGCCAGCAGCCCGACGGGGGACGGTGAAACGAACACCGGGGAGCTGTTTTTT	NA	TRBV7-3	TRBJ2-2	NA
CASSRGTYSEQYF	TGCGCCAGCAGTCGGGGGACCTACTCGGAGCAGTACTTC	NA	TRBV10-1	TRBJ2-7	NA
CASSYSGGGRNTEAFF	TGTGCCAGCAGTTACTCGGGGGGAGGGAGGAACACTGAAGCTTTCTTT	NA	TRBV6-2/TRBV6-3	TRBJ1-1	NA
CSVESAVGQPQHF	TGCAGCGTTGAATCGGCAGTGGGTCAGCCCCAGCATTTT	NA	TRBV29-1	TRBJ1-5	NA
CASSSTSGLVADTQYF	TGTGCCAGCAGCTCAACTTCGGGACTAGTAGCAGATACGCAGTATTTT	TRBD2	TRBV11-2	TRBJ2-3	NA
CASSPGSGNTIYF	TGTGCCAGCAGCCCGGGGTCTGGAAACACCATATATTTT	NA	TRBV25-1	TRBJ1-3	NA
CASRHRQGYGSLHF	TGTGCCAGCAGACATCGACAGGGTTATGGATCCCTCCACTTT	TRBD1	TRBV6-5	TRBJ1-6	medium-sized
CASSLASGTGELFF	TGTGCCAGCAGCTTAGCCAGCGGCACCGGGGAGCTGTTTTTT	NA	TRBV11-2	TRBJ2-2	few
CASSLAGGGRANVLTF	TGTGCCAGCAGCTTAGCAGGGGGAGGTCGGGCCAACGTCCTGACTTTC	NA	TRBV11-2	TRBJ2-6	NA